This TCR beta chain was sequenced for a study of early T cells in non-severe SARS-CoV-2 infection. Overall study context: Sequencing used unsorted whole-blood bulk RNA, so chains lack pairing.

General observations from the study: Matches to VDJdb favored anti-spike CD8 responses and missed private and CD4 specificities.

Trimming removed 2 bases from V and 5 bases from J, with 7 bases in between. CDR1 MRHNA and CDR2 SNTAGT come from the germline V gene. This CDR3 has 13 amino acids. This clonotype is labeled medium-sized. Antigen unknown. cDNA molecules, individually, were tagged with unique molecular identifiers. TCRdb re-derived calls from the 5' RACE reads in MiXCR, one entry per CDR3 protein. The sample yields more than 15,000 distinct CDR3 sequences, around 6.1% seen once. This TCR came from an adult who was a healthcare worker with PCR-confirmed SARS-CoV-2 infection or an uninfected control (not recorded which). This specimen was whole blood, taken at baseline. The chain joins TRBV6-4 to TRBJ2-1, with D unclear. The CDR3, as DNA: TGTGCCAGCAGTGACAGGGAACACAATGAGCAGTTCTTC. Translated, it gives CASSDREHNEQFF.